This T cell receptor (beta chain) was recorded in a study of shared clonotypes between healthy human individuals. Overall study results and limits: In the sorted subsets, rarefaction showed sequencing was incomplete despite large depth.

This clone has a handful of counts. Its antigen is as yet unknown. Germline values: CDR1 GTSNPN, CDR2 SVGIG (reference sequence). Trimming removed 2 bases at V and 7 bases at J, with 14 bases between. The CDR3 contains 13 residues. Libraries were prepared by immunoSEQ multiplex PCR; TCRdb keeps only in-frame clonotypes and omits some of them. The sample lists over 2 million clones; around 92% were seen once. V gene TRBV30 combines with J gene TRBJ1-1, with a weak D call TRBD1 (5 bases). The origin of this receptor is a man between 18 and 29 years old in good health. Some clones in this sample may be carry-over from other donors' samples. Sequenced input: naive CD4+ T cells from PBMCs. Subset indicated: CD45RA+ positively selected. CDR3 loop: CAWSSRGGNEAFF. The CDR3 DNA sequence: TGTGCCTGGAGTTCCCGGGGGGGGAATGAAGCTTTCTTT.